These T cell receptor beta chains were read from a single sample in a study of cytomegalovirus exposure and HLA in healthy donors. Some clones are missing from TCRdb's copy, which holds only in-frame ones; the method was immunoSEQ multiplex PCR. The top ten clones hold approximately 8.4% of a sample with 250,000 or so clones, about 80% of them seen once. Sequencing was carried out using PBMCs. These receptors were obtained from an older woman in good health and CMV-seropositive. CDR3s include the opening cysteine and the closing phenylalanine or tryptophan. Fields, in order: V gene, J gene, D gene, clone size, CDR3 protein, CDR3 DNA. A D gene is named only where the DNA matches it firmly. The listing skips clone size in some rows; elsewhere it reads once, few, many or a size class.

V gene: TRBV12-5; J gene: TRBJ2-2; D gene: TRBD1; clone size: NA; CDR3 protein: CASSLTGVFTGELFF; CDR3 DNA: TGTGCTAGTAGTCTGACAGGGGTGTTTACCGGGGAGCTGTTTTTT
V gene: TRBV5-1; J gene: TRBJ1-1; D gene: TRBD1; clone size: NA; CDR3 protein: CASSRTGQGGNTEAFF; CDR3 DNA: TGCGCCAGCAGCAGGACCGGACAGGGAGGGAACACTGAAGCTTTCTTT
V gene: TRBV12-1; J gene: TRBJ2-7; D gene: NA; clone size: NA; CDR3 protein: CASSSEQGVYEQYF; CDR3 DNA: TGTGCCAGCAGCTCCGAACAGGGGGTCTACGAGCAGTACTTC
V gene: TRBV4-1; J gene: TRBJ2-1; D gene: TRBD1; clone size: NA; CDR3 protein: CASSQDSTGGSYNEQFF; CDR3 DNA: TGCGCCAGCAGCCAAGATTCGACAGGGGGCTCCTACAATGAGCAGTTCTTC
V gene: TRBV19; J gene: TRBJ2-7; D gene: NA; clone size: NA; CDR3 protein: CASSIDLLTTYEQYF; CDR3 DNA: TGTGCCAGTAGTATAGATCTCCTAACCACCTACGAGCAGTACTTC
V gene: TRBV21-1; J gene: TRBJ2-7; D gene: NA; clone size: NA; CDR3 protein: CASSKFLQGNEQYF; CDR3 DNA: TGTGCCAGCAGCAAATTCTTACAGGGAAACGAGCAGTACTTC
V gene: TRBV27; J gene: TRBJ1-5; D gene: TRBD1; clone size: NA; CDR3 protein: CASSLRTGVQPQHF; CDR3 DNA: TGTGCCAGCAGTTTAAGAACAGGGGTCCAGCCCCAGCATTTT
V gene: TRBV23-1; J gene: TRBJ1-1; D gene: NA; clone size: once; CDR3 protein: CASSLETQLTPHSMNTEAFF; CDR3 DNA: TGCGCCAGCAGTCTAGAAACCCAATTGACACCCCACTCAATGAACACTGAAGCTTTCTTT
V gene: TRBV5-4; J gene: TRBJ2-3; D gene: TRBD2; clone size: once; CDR3 protein: CASSLDGTSADTQYF; CDR3 DNA: TGTGCCAGCAGCTTGGACGGGACTAGCGCTGATACGCAGTATTTT
V gene: TRBV7-3; J gene: TRBJ2-3; D gene: TRBD2; clone size: NA; CDR3 protein: CASSPLAGGPADTQYF; CDR3 DNA: TGTGCCAGCAGCCCTCTAGCGGGAGGGCCAGCAGATACGCAGTATTTT
V gene: TRBV6-5; J gene: TRBJ2-7; D gene: NA; clone size: NA; CDR3 protein: CASSYSRGYEQYF; CDR3 DNA: TGTGCCAGCAGTTACTCTAGGGGGTACGAGCAGTACTTC
V gene: TRBV6-5; J gene: TRBJ1-4; D gene: NA; clone size: few; CDR3 protein: CASSLNPGGEKLFF; CDR3 DNA: TGTGCCAGCAGCCTCAACCCGGGGGGAGAAAAACTGTTTTTT
V gene: TRBV5-4; J gene: TRBJ2-3; D gene: TRBD2; clone size: NA; CDR3 protein: CASSLGGLAGGLRTDTQYF; CDR3 DNA: TGTGCCAGCAGCTTGGGGGGACTAGCGGGAGGGCTTCGGACAGATACGCAGTATTTT
V gene: TRBV7-9; J gene: TRBJ1-3; D gene: NA; clone size: NA; CDR3 protein: CASSFPLQGNTIYF; CDR3 DNA: TGTGCCAGCAGCTTTCCTCTCCAGGGAAACACCATATATTTT
V gene: TRBV18; J gene: TRBJ1-1; D gene: NA; clone size: NA; CDR3 protein: CASSLEQGRTLKAFF; CDR3 DNA: TGTGCCAGCTCACTCGAACAGGGCCGGACATTAAAGGCTTTCTTT
V gene: TRBV28; J gene: TRBJ2-3; D gene: NA; clone size: few; CDR3 protein: CASSWGFKNTQYF; CDR3 DNA: TGTGCCAGCAGTTGGGGCTTTAAAAATACGCAGTATTTT
V gene: TRBV5-4; J gene: TRBJ2-1; D gene: TRBD2; clone size: NA; CDR3 protein: CASSFGVAGGNNEQFF; CDR3 DNA: TGTGCCAGCAGCTTTGGAGTAGCGGGAGGGAACAATGAGCAGTTCTTC
V gene: TRBV7-3; J gene: TRBJ2-1; D gene: TRBD2; clone size: NA; CDR3 protein: CASGLAGGGSYNEQFF; CDR3 DNA: TGTGCCAGCGGACTAGCGGGAGGAGGGTCCTACAATGAGCAGTTCTTC
V gene: TRBV7-9; J gene: TRBJ1-4; D gene: NA; clone size: NA; CDR3 protein: CASSLAGQGSEKLFF; CDR3 DNA: TGTGCCAGCAGCTTAGCGGGGCAGGGGAGTGAAAAACTGTTTTTT
V gene: TRBV7-9; J gene: TRBJ1-4; D gene: NA; clone size: NA; CDR3 protein: CASSFAQGHGGEKLFF; CDR3 DNA: TGTGCCAGCAGCTTCGCTCAAGGCCACGGGGGTGAAAAACTGTTTTTT
V gene: TRBV6-1; J gene: TRBJ1-2; D gene: TRBD1; clone size: NA; CDR3 protein: CASRGQGYGYTF; CDR3 DNA: TGTGCCAGCAGGGGACAGGGCTATGGCTACACCTTC
V gene: TRBV6-5; J gene: TRBJ2-1; D gene: NA; clone size: NA; CDR3 protein: CASRFTTGEQFF; CDR3 DNA: TGTGCCAGCCGATTTACGACAGGCGAGCAGTTCTTC
V gene: TRBV7-8; J gene: TRBJ1-1; D gene: NA; clone size: NA; CDR3 protein: CASTPGGVNTEAFF; CDR3 DNA: TGTGCCAGCACCCCCGGCGGAGTGAACACTGAAGCTTTCTTT
V gene: TRBV18; J gene: TRBJ1-4; D gene: NA; clone size: NA; CDR3 protein: CASSPRTEGMTKLFF; CDR3 DNA: TGTGCCAGCTCACCTCGGACAGAGGGAATGACAAAACTGTTTTTT
V gene: TRBV25-1; J gene: TRBJ2-7; D gene: TRBD1; clone size: NA; CDR3 protein: CASRDRLLKQYF; CDR3 DNA: TGTGCCAGCAGGGACAGGCTCCTAAAGCAGTACTTC
V gene: TRBV27; J gene: TRBJ1-6; D gene: TRBD1; clone size: NA; CDR3 protein: CASSSGQLNNSPLHF; CDR3 DNA: TGTGCCAGCAGCTCGGGACAGCTCAATAATTCACCCCTCCACTTT
V gene: TRBV21-1; J gene: TRBJ1-5; D gene: NA; clone size: NA; CDR3 protein: CAGGQGWSFSNQPQHF; CDR3 DNA: TGTGCCGGGGGACAGGGATGGTCCTTTAGCAATCAGCCCCAGCATTTT
V gene: TRBV30; J gene: TRBJ2-3; D gene: TRBD2; clone size: NA; CDR3 protein: CAWSRTSGFTDTQYF; CDR3 DNA: TGTGCCTGGAGTAGGACTAGCGGGTTTACAGATACGCAGTATTTT
V gene: TRBV5-8; J gene: TRBJ1-5; D gene: NA; clone size: NA; CDR3 protein: CASSTQGYSNQPQHF; CDR3 DNA: TGTGCCAGCAGCACCCAGGGTTATAGCAATCAGCCCCAGCATTTT
V gene: TRBV5-6; J gene: TRBJ2-2; D gene: NA; clone size: once; CDR3 protein: CASSLRLGHYTGELFF; CDR3 DNA: TGTGCCAGCAGCTTACGGCTAGGTCATTACACCGGGGAGCTGTTTTTT
V gene: TRBV19; J gene: TRBJ1-5; D gene: NA; clone size: NA; CDR3 protein: CASSVGGSKTQHF; CDR3 DNA: TGTGCCAGTAGTGTCGGGGGTTCAAAGACCCAGCATTTT
V gene: TRBV19; J gene: TRBJ2-2; D gene: TRBD2; clone size: NA; CDR3 protein: CAGGLTSGSANTGELFF; CDR3 DNA: TGTGCCGGGGGATTGACTAGCGGGAGCGCGAACACCGGGGAGCTGTTTTTT
V gene: TRBV10-3; J gene: TRBJ2-1; D gene: TRBD2; clone size: NA; CDR3 protein: CAISELSGGYNEQFF; CDR3 DNA: TGTGCCATCAGTGAGCTTAGCGGGGGTTACAATGAGCAGTTCTTC
V gene: TRBV29-1; J gene: TRBJ1-2; D gene: TRBD1; clone size: NA; CDR3 protein: CSVEVAGGAYGYTF; CDR3 DNA: TGCAGCGTTGAAGTGGCAGGGGGCGCTTATGGCTACACCTTC
V gene: TRBV5-4; J gene: TRBJ2-3; D gene: TRBD1; clone size: NA; CDR3 protein: CASSWTGGTDTQYF; CDR3 DNA: TGTGCCAGCAGCTGGACAGGAGGCACAGATACGCAGTATTTT
V gene: TRBV6-1; J gene: TRBJ2-1; D gene: TRBD2; clone size: NA; CDR3 protein: CASRDGTSGRNEQFF; CDR3 DNA: TGTGCCAGCAGAGACGGGACTAGCGGGAGAAATGAGCAGTTCTTC
V gene: TRBV6-1; J gene: TRBJ1-1; D gene: NA; clone size: NA; CDR3 protein: CASSKVAVQTEAFF; CDR3 DNA: TGTGCCAGCAGTAAGGTGGCGGTGCAGACTGAAGCTTTCTTT
V gene: TRBV6-6; J gene: TRBJ2-7; D gene: TRBD2; clone size: NA; CDR3 protein: CASSSTGGGYEQYF; CDR3 DNA: TGTGCCAGCAGTTCTACGGGAGGGGGCTACGAGCAGTACTTC
V gene: TRBV2; J gene: TRBJ2-1; D gene: TRBD2; clone size: NA; CDR3 protein: CASSTGTSGRRHEQFF; CDR3 DNA: TGTGCCAGCAGTACCGGGACTAGCGGGAGGCGGCATGAGCAGTTCTTC
V gene: TRBV7-3; J gene: TRBJ2-7; D gene: TRBD2; clone size: NA; CDR3 protein: CASAVGKRDYEQYF; CDR3 DNA: TGTGCCAGCGCTGTGGGAAAGCGGGACTACGAGCAGTACTTC
V gene: TRBV11-2; J gene: TRBJ1-2; D gene: TRBD1; clone size: NA; CDR3 protein: CASSQGVANYGYTF; CDR3 DNA: TGTGCCAGCAGCCAGGGGGTTGCTAACTATGGCTACACCTTC
V gene: TRBV6-1; J gene: TRBJ1-4; D gene: NA; clone size: NA; CDR3 protein: CASSESGLIEKLFF; CDR3 DNA: TGTGCCAGCAGTGAATCCGGGTTAATTGAAAAACTGTTTTTT
V gene: TRBV19; J gene: TRBJ2-1; D gene: TRBD2; clone size: NA; CDR3 protein: CASNTSGNEQFF; CDR3 DNA: TGTGCCAGTAATACTAGCGGTAATGAGCAGTTCTTC
V gene: TRBV5-1; J gene: TRBJ1-4; D gene: NA; clone size: NA; CDR3 protein: CASSLGTDATNEKLFF; CDR3 DNA: TGCGCCAGCAGCTTGGGGACAGATGCAACTAATGAAAAACTGTTTTTT
V gene: TRBV6-5; J gene: TRBJ1-2; D gene: TRBD1; clone size: NA; CDR3 protein: CASSYSGTGSDGYTF; CDR3 DNA: TGTGCCAGCAGTTACTCCGGGACAGGGAGCGATGGCTACACCTTC
V gene: TRBV19; J gene: TRBJ1-4; D gene: TRBD1; clone size: NA; CDR3 protein: CAAPKGQPATNEKLFF; CDR3 DNA: TGTGCCGCCCCTAAGGGACAGCCTGCAACTAATGAAAAACTGTTTTTT
V gene: TRBV19; J gene: TRBJ2-7; D gene: TRBD1; clone size: NA; CDR3 protein: CASSPTGGRFYEQYF; CDR3 DNA: TGTGCCAGTAGCCCCACAGGGGGCCGGTTTTACGAGCAGTACTTC
V gene: TRBV4-2; J gene: TRBJ2-1; D gene: NA; clone size: NA; CDR3 protein: CASSQEGGTHNEQFF; CDR3 DNA: TGTGCCAGCAGCCAAGAGGGGGGGACACATAATGAGCAGTTCTTC
V gene: TRBV7-9; J gene: TRBJ2-6; D gene: TRBD1; clone size: NA; CDR3 protein: CASSLGTGFSGANVLTF; CDR3 DNA: TGTGCCAGCAGCTTAGGGACAGGGTTCTCTGGGGCCAACGTCCTGACTTTC
V gene: TRBV12-5; J gene: TRBJ1-5; D gene: NA; clone size: NA; CDR3 protein: CASGPAQDQPQHF; CDR3 DNA: TGTGCTAGTGGCCCCGCACAGGATCAGCCCCAGCATTTT
V gene: TRBV6-5; J gene: TRBJ1-2; D gene: TRBD1; clone size: NA; CDR3 protein: CASSYSGTGGPYGYTF; CDR3 DNA: TGTGCCAGCAGTTACTCTGGGACAGGGGGCCCGTATGGCTACACCTTC
V gene: TRBV2; J gene: TRBJ1-1; D gene: NA; clone size: NA; CDR3 protein: CASSDMGNTEAFF; CDR3 DNA: TGTGCCAGCAGTGATATGGGCAACACTGAAGCTTTCTTT
V gene: TRBV6-1; J gene: TRBJ1-3; D gene: NA; clone size: NA; CDR3 protein: CASSEEWGGAYTIYF; CDR3 DNA: TGTGCCAGCAGTGAAGAATGGGGGGGCGCATACACCATATATTTT
V gene: TRBV7-9; J gene: TRBJ1-1; D gene: NA; clone size: NA; CDR3 protein: CASSLARGRAFF; CDR3 DNA: TGTGCCAGCAGCTTAGCGCGGGGGAGGGCTTTCTTT